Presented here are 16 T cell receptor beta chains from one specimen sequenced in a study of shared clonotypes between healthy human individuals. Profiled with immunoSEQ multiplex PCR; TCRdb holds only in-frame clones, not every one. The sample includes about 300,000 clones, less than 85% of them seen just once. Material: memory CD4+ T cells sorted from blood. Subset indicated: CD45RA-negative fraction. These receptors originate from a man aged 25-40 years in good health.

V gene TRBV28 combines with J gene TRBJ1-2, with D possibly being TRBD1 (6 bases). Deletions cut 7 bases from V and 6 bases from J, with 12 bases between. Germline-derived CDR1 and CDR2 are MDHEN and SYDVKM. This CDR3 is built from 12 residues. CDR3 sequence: CASIEGVDGYTF. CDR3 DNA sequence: TGTGCCAGCATTGAGGGGGTGGATGGCTACACCTTC.

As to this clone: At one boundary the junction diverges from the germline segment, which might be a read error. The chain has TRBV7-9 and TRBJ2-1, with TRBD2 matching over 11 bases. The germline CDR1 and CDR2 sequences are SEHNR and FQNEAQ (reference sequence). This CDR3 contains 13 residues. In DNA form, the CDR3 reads TGTGCCAGCAGCCTAGCGGGAGGAGTAGAGCAGTTCTTC. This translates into CASSLAGGVEQFF.

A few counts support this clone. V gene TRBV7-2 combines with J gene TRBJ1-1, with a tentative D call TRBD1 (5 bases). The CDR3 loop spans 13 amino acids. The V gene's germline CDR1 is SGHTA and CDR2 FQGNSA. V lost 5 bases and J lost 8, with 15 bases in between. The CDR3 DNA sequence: TGTGCCAGCAGCCCGGGACGTCGGTTGGAAGCTTTCTTT. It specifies CASSPGRRLEAFF.

CDR3 sequence: CASSTSWDVSYEQYF. The CDR3 nucleotides read TGTGCCAGTAGTACATCCTGGGACGTATCCTACGAGCAGTACTTC. The chain combines TRBV19 with TRBJ2-7; D may match TRBD1 or TRBD2 (5 bases each). Trimming took 4 bases from V and 1 from J, leaving 14 bases between them. From germline, CDR1 is LNHDA and CDR2 SQIVND (reference sequence). The CDR3 totals 15 residues.

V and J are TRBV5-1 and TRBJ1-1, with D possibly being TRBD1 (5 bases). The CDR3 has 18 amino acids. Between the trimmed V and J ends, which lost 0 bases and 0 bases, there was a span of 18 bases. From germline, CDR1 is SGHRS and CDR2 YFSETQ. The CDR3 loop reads CASSLGSGRWGMNTEAFF. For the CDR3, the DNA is TGCGCCAGCAGCTTGGGGTCAGGGAGGTGGGGGATGAACACTGAAGCTTTCTTT.

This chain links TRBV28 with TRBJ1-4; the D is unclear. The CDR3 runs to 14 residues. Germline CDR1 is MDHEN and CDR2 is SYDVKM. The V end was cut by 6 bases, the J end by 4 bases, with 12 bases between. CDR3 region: CASRKGAFNEKLFF. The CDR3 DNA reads TGTGCCAGCAGGAAGGGTGCCTTTAATGAAAAACTGTTTTTT.

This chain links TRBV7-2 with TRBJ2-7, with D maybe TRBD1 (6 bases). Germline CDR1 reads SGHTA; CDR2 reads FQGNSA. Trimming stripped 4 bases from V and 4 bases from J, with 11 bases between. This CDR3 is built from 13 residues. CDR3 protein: CASSSGHQYEQYF. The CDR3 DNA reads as TGTGCCAGCAGCTCGGGACACCAGTACGAGCAGTACTTC.

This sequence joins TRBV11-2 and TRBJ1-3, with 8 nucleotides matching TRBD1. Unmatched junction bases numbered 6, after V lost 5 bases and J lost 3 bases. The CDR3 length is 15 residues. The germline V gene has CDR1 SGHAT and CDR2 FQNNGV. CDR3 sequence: CASSPDRVVGNTIYF. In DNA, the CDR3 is TGTGCCAGCAGCCCGGACAGGGTAGTTGGAAACACCATATATTTT. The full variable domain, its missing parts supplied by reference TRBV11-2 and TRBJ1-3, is EAGVAQSPRYKIIEKRQSVAFWCNPISGHATLYWYQQILGQGPKLLIQFQNNGVVDDSQLPKDRFSAERLKGVDSTLKIQPAKLEDSAVYLCASSPDRVVGNTIYFGEGSWLTVV.

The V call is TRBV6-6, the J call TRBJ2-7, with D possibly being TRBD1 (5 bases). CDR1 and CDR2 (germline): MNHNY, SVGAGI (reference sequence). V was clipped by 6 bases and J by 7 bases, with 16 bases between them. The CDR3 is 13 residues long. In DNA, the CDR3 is TGTGCCAGCAGACAGGACCTACTTTATGAGCAGTACTTC. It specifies CASRQDLLYEQYF.

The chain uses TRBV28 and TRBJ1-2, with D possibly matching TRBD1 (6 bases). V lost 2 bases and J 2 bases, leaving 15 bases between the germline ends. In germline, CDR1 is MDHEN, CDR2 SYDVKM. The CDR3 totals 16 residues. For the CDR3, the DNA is TGTGCCAGCAGTTTACCGCTACAGGGAGAGAACTATGGCTACACCTTC. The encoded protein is CASSLPLQGENYGYTF.

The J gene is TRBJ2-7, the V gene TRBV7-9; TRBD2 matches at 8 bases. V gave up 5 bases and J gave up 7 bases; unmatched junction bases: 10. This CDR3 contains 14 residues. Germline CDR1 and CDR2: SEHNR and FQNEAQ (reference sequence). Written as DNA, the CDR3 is TGTGCCAGCAGCCCGGGACTAGGGGTCGGGGAGCAGTACTTC. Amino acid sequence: CASSPGLGVGEQYF.

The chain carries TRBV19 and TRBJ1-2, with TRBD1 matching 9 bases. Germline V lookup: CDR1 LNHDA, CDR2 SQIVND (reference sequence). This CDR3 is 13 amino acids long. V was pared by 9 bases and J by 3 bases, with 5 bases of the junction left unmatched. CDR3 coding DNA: TGTGCCAGCAAATGGGACAGGGACTATGGCTACACCTTC. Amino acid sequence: CASKWDRDYGYTF. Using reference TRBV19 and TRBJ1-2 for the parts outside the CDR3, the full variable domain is DGGITQSPKYLFRKEGQNVTLSCEQNLNHDAMYWYRQDPGQGLRLIYYSQIVNDFQKGDIAEGYSVSREKKESFPLTVTSAQKNPTAFYLCASKWDRDYGYTFGSGTRLTVV.

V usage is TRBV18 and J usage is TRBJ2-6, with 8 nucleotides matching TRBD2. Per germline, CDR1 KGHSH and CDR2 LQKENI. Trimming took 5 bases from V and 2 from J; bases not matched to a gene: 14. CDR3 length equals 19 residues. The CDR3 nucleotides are TGTGCCAGCTCATCGGTTCAAGCGGGAGTGAGAGCTGGGGCCAACGTCCTGACTTTC. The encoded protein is CASSSVQAGVRAGANVLTF.

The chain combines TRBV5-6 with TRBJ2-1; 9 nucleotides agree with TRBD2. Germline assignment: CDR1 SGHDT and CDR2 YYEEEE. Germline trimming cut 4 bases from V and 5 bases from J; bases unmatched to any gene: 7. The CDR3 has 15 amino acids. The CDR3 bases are TGTGCCAGCAGCCGAGCGGGAGGTTCCAACAATGAGCAGTTCTTC. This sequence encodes CASSRAGGSNNEQFF.

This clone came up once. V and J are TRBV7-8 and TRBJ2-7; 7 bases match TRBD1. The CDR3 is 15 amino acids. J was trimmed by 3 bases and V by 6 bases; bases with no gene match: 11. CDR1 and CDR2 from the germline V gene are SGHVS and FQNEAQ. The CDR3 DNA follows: TGTGCCAGCAGTCTCCGCGAGGGACAGTTCTACGAGCAGTACTTC. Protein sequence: CASSLREGQFYEQYF. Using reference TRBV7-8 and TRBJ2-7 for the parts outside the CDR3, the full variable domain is GAGVSQSPRYKVAKRGQDVALRCDPISGHVSLFWYQQALGQGPEFLTYFQNEAQLDKSGLPSDRFFAERPEGSVSTLKIQRTQQEDSAVYLCASSLREGQFYEQYFGPGTRLTVT.

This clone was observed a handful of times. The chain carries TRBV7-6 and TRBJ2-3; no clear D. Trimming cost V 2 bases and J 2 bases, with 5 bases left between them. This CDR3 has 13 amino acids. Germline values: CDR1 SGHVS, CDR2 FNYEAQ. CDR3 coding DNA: TGTGCCAGCAGCTTACCCACCACAGATACGCAGTATTTT. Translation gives CASSLPTTDTQYF.